This T cell receptor beta chain originates from a study of CD4 T cell repertoires in COVID-19. General study points: Several top expanded SARS-CoV-2-reactive clonotypes were shared by two or three memory subsets.

This table comes from immunoSEQ multiplex PCR, and its TCRdb copy is limited to in-frame clones, with some not included. Of 20,000 to 25,000 clones in the sample, 87% were seen once. Sequencing was done directly on freshly isolated, uncultured memory T cells. From germline, CDR1 is SGHTA and CDR2 FQGNSA. V lost 5 bases and J 5 bases, leaving 18 bases between the germline ends. The CDR3 sequence is 15 residues long. Comments on this clone: Its antigen remains unidentified.

The sequences come from central memory CD4+ T cells from blood, collected before the COVID-19 pandemic. The chain recombines TRBV7-2 with TRBJ1-2; D unclear. The source of this sequence is a human donor who had COVID-19. CDR3: CASSPLVSIGYGYTF. For the CDR3, the DNA is TGTGCCAGCAGCCCCTTAGTGTCGATCGGGTATGGCTACACCTTC.